The source of this TCR beta chain is a study of cytomegalovirus exposure and HLA in healthy donors. There are 14 residues in the CDR3. Trimming took 5 bases from V and 0 from J; bases not matched to a gene: 2. Germline V gene sequence: CDR1 SGHTA, CDR2 FQGNSA. The PCR contained 60 Vbeta and 13 Jbeta primers. The repertoire was sequenced with immunoSEQ multiplex PCR; TCRdb's copy has only in-frame clones and lacks some. The sample includes around 100,000 clones. The chain uses TRBV7-2 and TRBJ2-3; 7 nucleotides line up with TRBD2. The source material was PBMCs. This TCR derives from a man aged 50 to 60 in good health and CMV-seronegative. This chain's CDR3 is CASSPSGSTDTQYF. The CDR3 DNA is TGTGCCAGCAGCCCTAGCGGAAGCACAGATACGCAGTATTTT.